The present entry profiles one T cell receptor (beta chain) with its context. Its antigen is not identified. V gave up 5 bases and J gave up 9 bases, with 23 bases separating them. Germline assignment: CDR1 SNHLY and CDR2 FYNNEI. The CDR3 sequence is 16 residues long. The data were obtained in a study of T cell responses to AZD1222 COVID-19 vaccine. Study-wide results and caveats: CD4 TCRs linked to vaccination spanned spike, dominating at 160-218 and 743-854.

Sequencing was performed with immunoSEQ multiplex PCR; in TCRdb, only in-frame clones are kept and a portion is missing. The sample lists 130,000 or so clones, 93% seen once, with around 5.4% in the top ten. The specimen comprised peripheral blood, sampled on day 0 of AZD1222 vaccination. The source of this sequence is an adult in good health. The chain links TRBV2 to TRBJ2-1; a possible D gene is TRBD1 (6 bases). CDR3 in DNA: TGTGCCAGCAGTCAGGGGACACCCGGGGCTACAAGTGAGCAGTTCTTC. As protein: CASSQGTPGATSEQFF.